Presented here are 11 T cell receptor beta chains from one specimen sequenced in a study of shared clonotypes between healthy human individuals. Assay used: immunoSEQ multiplex PCR; TCRdb lists only in-frame clones, some missing. The sample holds some 2,500,000 clones; approximately 90% are singletons and the top ten take approximately 0.39%. Sequenced material: naive CD4+ T cells from PBMCs. Subset defined: CD45RA+ positively selected. The receptors shown here come from a man aged 18 to 35 in good health. Some clones in this sample may be carry-over from other donors' samples.

The chain joins TRBV5-1 to TRBJ1-2, with 12 bases identical to TRBD1. The germline V gene has CDR1 SGHRS and CDR2 YFSETQ. The V segment lost 4 bases and the J segment 6 bases; nucleotides outside the gene matches: 4. The length of the CDR3 is 14 residues. The CDR3 DNA sequence: TGCGCCAGCAGCCGGGGACAGGGGGCCGATGGCTACACCTTC. Residues: CASSRGQGADGYTF. Full variable domain (remainder filled in from reference TRBV5-1 and TRBJ1-2): KAGVTQTPRYLIKTRGQQVTLSCSPISGHRSVSWYQQTPGQGLQFLFEYFSETQRNKGNFPGRFSGRQFSNSRSEMNVSTLELGDSALYLCASSRGQGADGYTFGSGTRLTVV.

The V and J genes are TRBV9 and TRBJ2-1; 7 nucleotides align to TRBD2. J lost 5 bases, V lost 6 bases, and 2 bases had no gene match. This CDR3 contains 12 residues. CDR1 is SGDLS, CDR2 YYNGEE, per germline. The CDR3 region is CASNREDNEQFF. The DNA of the CDR3 is TGTGCCAGCAACCGGGAGGACAATGAGCAGTTCTTC.

This chain joins TRBV7-9 and TRBJ2-5; D gene uncertain. This CDR3 is 14 amino acids long. V gave up 5 bases and J gave up 6 bases, with 16 bases separating them. Germline CDR1 SEHNR, CDR2 FQNEAQ (reference sequence). The DNA for the CDR3 is TGTGCCAGCAGCCAAGCCCCTCGTGAGCAGACCCAGTACTTC. Protein product: CASSQAPREQTQYF.

CDR3 sequence reads: CATSRARGGRDYGYTF. CDR3 sequence (DNA): TGTGCCACCAGCAGAGCCCGCGGGGGTCGGGACTATGGCTACACCTTC. The genes are TRBV15 and TRBJ1-2, with D maybe TRBD1 (5 bases). CDR3 length: 16 residues. V dropped 1 base and J dropped 3 bases, with 15 bases sitting between them. Germline V gene data show CDR1 as LNHNV and CDR2 as YYDKDF (reference sequence).

This clone was detected only a few times. CDR3 in amino acids: CASSLRGQTYEQYF. Written as DNA, the CDR3 is TGTGCCAGCAGTTTAAGGGGACAGACCTACGAGCAGTACTTC. This chain connects TRBV27 to TRBJ2-7; 7 bases line up with TRBD1. The CDR3 has 14 residues. Germline V CDR1 and CDR2: MNHEY, SMNVEV (reference sequence). V was clipped by 2 bases and J by 2 bases; unmatched bases: 3.

This clone came up once. V and J are TRBV2 and TRBJ2-3; D not certain. This CDR3 has 17 amino acids. Germline-derived CDR1 and CDR2 are SNHLY and FYNNEI. The germline V and J ends were trimmed by 6 bases and 4 bases, with 23 bases remaining between them. The CDR3 DNA reads TGTGCCAGCAGATCCCCATCAGCGCGTCCCCCCGCAGATACGCAGTATTTT. As protein: CASRSPSARPPADTQYF.

The chain employs TRBV5-8 and TRBJ1-5; D unresolved. The CDR3 consists of 16 residues. The germline V gene encodes CDR1 SGHTS and CDR2 YDEGEE. Trimming left V 3 bases short and J 4 bases short, with 17 bases between. The CDR3 loop is CASSSDMGVWNQPQHF. For the CDR3, the DNA is TGTGCCAGCAGCTCCGATATGGGAGTATGGAATCAGCCCCAGCATTTT.

The chain carries TRBV4-3 and TRBJ2-3, with a possible D match to TRBD2 (5 bases). The CDR3 length is 14 residues. The V end was cut by 1 base, the J end by 4 bases, with 9 bases between. Germline V gene sequence: CDR1 LGHNA, CDR2 YSLEER. CDR3 loop: CASSQAGSSDTQYF. Written as DNA, the CDR3 is TGCGCCAGCAGCCAAGCGGGATCATCAGATACGCAGTATTTT.

The CDR3 protein is CASTRENTGELFF. CDR3 bases: TGTGCCAGCACTAGGGAGAACACCGGGGAGCTGTTTTTT. This chain connects TRBV7-8 to TRBJ2-2; D is unclear. The CDR3 has 13 residues. Trimming removed 7 bases at V and 1 base at J, with 7 bases between. Germline loops: CDR1 SGHVS, CDR2 FQNEAQ.

This chain's CDR3 is CASSLQGNGYTF. In DNA form, the CDR3 reads TGTGCCAGCAGCTTACAGGGCAATGGCTACACCTTC. The chain recombines TRBV11-2 with TRBJ1-2; the D gene is possibly TRBD1 (5 bases). Germline assignment: CDR1 SGHAT and CDR2 FQNNGV. CDR3 length: 12 amino acids. Trimming removed 2 bases at V and 6 bases at J, with 7 bases between.

This clone was counted a single time. This sequence joins TRBV5-4 and TRBJ2-3; D not certain. The CDR3 has 15 amino acids. V lost 4 bases and J 0 bases, leaving 12 bases between the germline ends. Germline lookup yields CDR1 SGHNT and CDR2 YYREEE (reference sequence). CDR3 nucleotide sequence: TGTGCCAGCAGCCCCCGGATCATAAGCACAGATACGCAGTATTTT. This gives the protein CASSPRIISTDTQYF.